The 29 T cell receptor beta chains in this list originate from one sample, sequenced in a study of blood T cell repertoires in COVID-19. The data were produced by immunoSEQ multiplex PCR, yet TCRdb's version contains in-frame clones alone and is incomplete. This table holds over 130,000 clones, over 65% found once. The material sequenced was peripheral blood. All receptors come from a woman of 80 years or more with active or convalescent COVID-19.

V gene TRBV19 combines with J gene TRBJ1-2; D is ambiguous. Between the trimmed V and J ends, which lost 6 bases and 6 bases, there was a span of 14 bases. This CDR3 has 13 residues. Germline lookup yields CDR1 LNHDA and CDR2 SQIVND (reference sequence). CDR3 bases: TGTGCCAGTAGACCCCGGGGAGTCGATGGCTACACCTTC. Its protein is CASRPRGVDGYTF.

The rearrangement links TRBV29-1 to TRBJ1-1; a possible D gene is TRBD1 (5 bases). This CDR3 has 12 amino acids. Trimming stripped 4 bases from V and 4 bases from J, with 10 bases between. Germline V gene data show CDR1 as SQVTM and CDR2 as ANQGSEA. CDR3 bases: TGCAGCGTTGTAGTAGGGGCCACTGAAGCTTTCTTT. Translated: CSVVVGATEAFF.

The chain combines TRBV10-3 with TRBJ1-6, with TRBD1 matching over 8 bases. Germline V gives CDR1 ENHRY, CDR2 SYGVKD. V shed 6 bases, J shed 7 bases, and the junction held 11 bases outside the gene matches. The CDR3 spans 16 residues. CDR3 in amino acids: CAISGQGGHQNSPLHF. The CDR3 DNA is TGTGCCATCAGCGGACAGGGTGGCCATCAGAATTCACCCCTCCACTTT.

The V and J genes are TRBV27 and TRBJ2-7, with 7 bases identical to TRBD2. Trimming removed 4 bases from V and 5 bases from J; junction bases left unmatched: 14. This CDR3 comprises 16 residues. In germline, CDR1 is MNHEY, CDR2 SMNVEV (reference sequence). CDR3 DNA: TGTGCCAGCAGTTCCCGGCTGGGGCGGGGAGGGGACGAGCAGTACTTC. Its protein is CASSSRLGRGGDEQYF.

The chain recombines TRBV3-1 (or the pseudogene TRBV3-2) with TRBJ2-7; TRBD1 might be the D (6 bases). Germline lookup yields CDR1 LGHDT and CDR2 YNNKEL (reference sequence). V was shortened by 2 bases and J by 5 bases, with 16 bases between the two germline ends. CDR3 size: 15 residues. CDR3 sequence (DNA): TGTGCCAGCAGCCAATATACGGGCAGGGGCCACGAGCAGTACTTC. This gives the protein CASSQYTGRGHEQYF.

The V and J genes are TRBV7-2 and TRBJ1-2, with a possible D match to TRBD1 (6 bases). The CDR3 has 13 amino acids. Germline V CDR1 and CDR2: SGHTA, FQGNSA. Trimming cost V 6 bases and J 7 bases, with 15 bases left between them. The CDR3: CASRRQVLGGYTF. The CDR3 DNA sequence: TGTGCCAGCAGACGACAGGTGCTGGGTGGCTACACCTTC.

This clone occurred once. The gene calls are TRBV5-1 and TRBJ2-2, with a weak D call TRBD1 (6 bases). Trimming left V 5 bases short and J 1 base short, with 9 bases between. From germline, CDR1 is SGHRS and CDR2 YFSETQ. The CDR3 totals 14 residues. In DNA form, the CDR3 reads TGCGCCAGCAGTAGGGACAAGAACACCGGGGAGCTGTTTTTT. Its protein is CASSRDKNTGELFF.

The gene calls are TRBV20-1 and TRBJ1-2; D is unresolved. CDR1 and CDR2 from the germline V gene are DFQATT and SNEGSKA (reference sequence). V was trimmed by 3 bases and J by 1 base, leaving 12 bases between them. The CDR3 is 14 amino acids. CDR3 DNA: TGCAGTGCTAGTACGGGAGAGGGTAACTATGGCTACACCTTC. The encoded protein is CSASTGEGNYGYTF.

The chain has TRBV5-6 and TRBJ2-7, with TRBD1 identical over 10 bases. In germline, CDR1 is SGHDT, CDR2 YYEEEE. The J segment lost 3 bases and the V segment lost 7 bases, leaving 4 bases of the junction unmatched. The CDR3 spans 13 residues. CDR3 amino acids: CASQGQGYYEQYF. CDR3 bases: TGTGCCAGCCAGGGACAGGGGTACTACGAGCAGTACTTC.

This clone is a singleton in its sample. The chain employs TRBV19 and TRBJ1-3; 9 nucleotides line up with TRBD1. Germline V gene lookup returns CDR1 LNHDA and CDR2 SQIVND (reference sequence). After removal of 7 bases from V and 2 bases from J, the junction contained 9 bases not matched to a gene. The CDR3 sequence is 16 residues long. CDR3 coding DNA: TGTGCCAGTACTCTGGGACAGGGTTTAGCTGGAAACACCATATATTTT. Its translation is CASTLGQGLAGNTIYF.

The gene calls are TRBV28 and TRBJ2-5; the match to TRBD2 covers 8 bases. The V gene's germline CDR1 is MDHEN and CDR2 SYDVKM. J was trimmed by 7 bases and V by 7 bases; bases with no gene match: 11. The CDR3 is 14 residues long. The CDR3 sequence: CASIRSGGRGTQYF. CDR3 coding DNA: TGTGCCAGCATACGGAGCGGGGGACGGGGGACCCAGTACTTC.

This clone has a handful of counts. The rearrangement links TRBV7-2 to TRBJ1-2; TRBD1 aligns across 7 bases. Germline V gives CDR1 SGHTA, CDR2 FQGNSA. Losses at the gene ends were 5 bases for V and 4 bases for J; bases not matched to a gene: 7. The CDR3 covers 14 residues. CDR3 nucleotide sequence: TGTGCCAGCAGCCCGGGACAGCAGAGCTATGGCTACACCTTC. It encodes CASSPGQQSYGYTF. The full variable domain, in which reference TRBV7-2 and TRBJ1-2 provide the parts outside the CDR3, is GAGVSQSPSNKVTEKGKDVELRCDPISGHTALYWYRQSLGQGLEFLIYFQGNSAPDKSGLPSDRFSAERTGGSVSTLTIQRTQQEDSAVYLCASSPGQQSYGYTFGSGTRLTVV.

This clone was counted a single time. CDR3 sequence (DNA): TGTGCCAGCAGCGCCAGGGGGATTAAGAACGAGCAGTACTTC. Translated: CASSARGIKNEQYF. This chain links TRBV21-1 with TRBJ2-7; the table calls TRBD1, which could not be checked here. TRBV21-1 constitutes a pseudogene. This CDR3 is built from 14 residues.

V usage is TRBV5-1 and J usage is TRBJ2-1, with TRBD1 identical over 11 bases. From germline, CDR1 is SGHRS and CDR2 YFSETQ. This CDR3 has 16 residues. The V segment lost 0 bases and the J segment 3 bases; nucleotides outside the gene matches: 2. Here the CDR3 DNA reads TGCGCCAGCAGCTTGGCCGGGACAGGGGGCTACAATGAGCAGTTCTTC. Its protein is CASSLAGTGGYNEQFF.

V and J are TRBV5-4 and TRBJ1-1, with D possibly being TRBD1 (6 bases). The CDR3 spans 13 residues. V lost 4 bases to trimming and J lost 4 bases, with 11 bases between them. Germline loops: CDR1 SGHNT, CDR2 YYREEE (reference sequence). The CDR3 loop is CASSGGGPTEAFF. The CDR3 DNA sequence: TGTGCCAGCAGCGGCGGGGGGCCCACTGAAGCTTTCTTT.

V gene TRBV4-2 combines with J gene TRBJ1-5, with 12 bases lining up with TRBD1. The CDR3 loop spans 21 amino acids. Germline CDR1 is LGHNA and CDR2 is YNFKEQ. Trimming cost V 3 bases and J 1 base; bases outside gene matches: 16. The CDR3 coding sequence is TGTGCCAGCAGCCAGAGCCGGTCCCCGGGACAGGGGGCTTTAAGCAATCAGCCCCAGCATTTT. Residues: CASSQSRSPGQGALSNQPQHF.

This chain joins TRBV10-3 and TRBJ1-5; D gene ambiguous. The CDR3 is 14 amino acids. V dropped 6 bases and J dropped 0 bases, with 9 bases sitting between them. Germline assignment: CDR1 ENHRY and CDR2 SYGVKD. The CDR3 region is CAISPQSSNQPQHF. The CDR3 DNA reads as TGTGCCATCAGCCCACAGAGTAGCAATCAGCCCCAGCATTTT.

The chain joins TRBV7-9 to TRBJ2-1; 9 nucleotides match TRBD1. The germline V gene encodes CDR1 SEHNR and CDR2 FQNEAQ (reference sequence). The trim removed 4 bases at V and 7 bases at J, leaving 5 bases unmatched. The CDR3 runs to 14 residues. DNA of the CDR3: TGTGCCAGCAGCTCCGGACAGGGGTGGAATGAGCAGTTCTTC. This sequence encodes CASSSGQGWNEQFF.

V is TRBV30 and J is TRBJ1-6; D gene ambiguous. The CDR3 consists of 13 residues. Germline V gives CDR1 GTSNPN, CDR2 SVGIG (reference sequence). V was trimmed by 2 bases and J by 5 bases, leaving 7 bases between them. The CDR3 loop is CAWSISDNSPLHF. CDR3 DNA: TGTGCCTGGAGTATCTCAGATAATTCACCCCTCCACTTT.

The chain is built from TRBV19 and TRBJ1-3; D possibly corresponds to TRBD1 (6 bases). Germline V gene data show CDR1 as LNHDA and CDR2 as SQIVND (reference sequence). The CDR3 is 15 amino acids. V was cut by 4 bases and J by 3 bases, with 13 bases left in between. Here the CDR3 reads CASSSWTDGGNTIYF. The CDR3 DNA sequence: TGTGCCAGTAGTAGCTGGACAGACGGTGGAAACACCATATATTTT.

J is TRBJ1-5 and V is TRBV6-5; tentatively, D is TRBD1 (6 bases). Trimming stripped 5 bases from V and 1 base from J, with 12 bases between. The CDR3 has 15 residues. Looked up from germline, CDR1 is MNHEY and CDR2 is SVGAGI. The CDR3, as DNA: TGTGCCAGCAGTCCGACAGGTAAAAGCAATCAGCCCCAGCATTTT. Protein product: CASSPTGKSNQPQHF.

The J gene is TRBJ1-2, the V gene TRBV7-9; 7 positions match TRBD1. Trimming at V came to 5 bases and at J to 2 bases, leaving 11 bases not matched to a gene. The germline V gene encodes CDR1 SEHNR and CDR2 FQNEAQ (reference sequence). The CDR3 is 16 amino acids. CDR3: CASSPTRDSNNYGYTF. The CDR3 nucleotides read TGTGCCAGCAGCCCAACCCGGGACAGCAACAACTATGGCTACACCTTC.

The CDR3 DNA reads as TGTGCCAGCTCACTTACAGGAAACACCGGGGAGCTGTTTTTT. Encoded protein: CASSLTGNTGELFF. The V call is TRBV18, the J call TRBJ2-2; the D gene is possibly TRBD1 (5 bases). The CDR3 sequence is 14 residues long. Per germline, CDR1 KGHSH and CDR2 LQKENI. V dropped 4 bases and J dropped 2 bases, with 8 bases sitting between them.

The genes are TRBV29-1 and TRBJ2-5; 11 nucleotides align to TRBD2. The V gene's germline CDR1 is SQVTM and CDR2 ANQGSEA. This CDR3 comprises 14 residues. The V segment lost 6 bases and the J segment 5 bases; nucleotides outside the gene matches: 8. The CDR3 loop is CSVVLAGVGETQYF. The CDR3 nucleotides are TGCAGCGTCGTACTAGCGGGGGTGGGGGAGACCCAGTACTTC. Together with reference TRBV29-1 and TRBJ2-5, the CDR3 gives the full variable domain: SAVISQKPSRDICQRGTSLTIQCQVDSQVTMMFWYRQQPGQSLTLIATANQGSEATYESGFVIDKFPISRPNLTFSTLTVSNMSPEDSSIYLCSVVLAGVGETQYFGPGTRLLVL.

This clone was found once. The chain combines TRBV7-9 with TRBJ2-7; 7 positions agree with TRBD2. Germline V lookup: CDR1 SEHNR, CDR2 FQNEAQ (reference sequence). The V and J ends lost 5 bases and 2 bases, in that order; junction bases with no gene match: 9. The CDR3 length is 15 residues. CDR3 residues: CASSGGDRGPYEQYF. In DNA form, the CDR3 reads TGTGCCAGCAGCGGGGGGGACCGCGGGCCCTACGAGCAGTACTTC.

This clone has just a few counts. The chain combines TRBV24-1 with TRBJ1-5; possibly TRBD1 for D (5 bases). V lost 7 bases and J lost 2, with 14 bases in between. CDR1 is KGHDR and CDR2 is SFDVKD in the germline V gene. The length of the CDR3 is 15 residues. CDR3 in DNA: TGTGCCACCAGGGGGGAGGGTTTGGGCAATCAGCCCCAGCATTTT. Protein sequence: CATRGEGLGNQPQHF.

This sequence joins TRBV6-5 and TRBJ2-2, with 7 positions matching TRBD1. CDR3 length: 14 amino acids. Germline V gives CDR1 MNHEY, CDR2 SVGAGI. Trimming took 10 bases from V and 0 from J; bases not matched to a gene: 5. The CDR3 is CAILGQPNTGELFF. The CDR3, as DNA: TGTGCCATCCTGGGACAGCCGAACACCGGGGAGCTGTTTTTT.

The genes are TRBV6-6 and TRBJ2-2; D uncertain. V gave up 5 bases and J gave up 5 bases, with 9 bases separating them. This CDR3 has 13 residues. The germline gives CDR1 MNHNY, CDR2 SVGAGI (reference sequence). The CDR3 spells CASSPQDTGELFF. The CDR3 nucleotides are TGTGCCAGCAGTCCCCAGGATACCGGGGAGCTGTTTTTT.

The chain joins TRBV5-1 to TRBJ2-3; tentatively, D is TRBD2 (6 bases). The CDR3 is 14 residues long. V lost 2 bases, J lost 2 bases, and 9 bases lay in between. The germline V gene has CDR1 SGHRS and CDR2 YFSETQ. The CDR3 protein is CASSFGLTTDTQYF. The CDR3 coding sequence is TGCGCCAGCAGCTTCGGACTAACCACAGATACGCAGTATTTT.